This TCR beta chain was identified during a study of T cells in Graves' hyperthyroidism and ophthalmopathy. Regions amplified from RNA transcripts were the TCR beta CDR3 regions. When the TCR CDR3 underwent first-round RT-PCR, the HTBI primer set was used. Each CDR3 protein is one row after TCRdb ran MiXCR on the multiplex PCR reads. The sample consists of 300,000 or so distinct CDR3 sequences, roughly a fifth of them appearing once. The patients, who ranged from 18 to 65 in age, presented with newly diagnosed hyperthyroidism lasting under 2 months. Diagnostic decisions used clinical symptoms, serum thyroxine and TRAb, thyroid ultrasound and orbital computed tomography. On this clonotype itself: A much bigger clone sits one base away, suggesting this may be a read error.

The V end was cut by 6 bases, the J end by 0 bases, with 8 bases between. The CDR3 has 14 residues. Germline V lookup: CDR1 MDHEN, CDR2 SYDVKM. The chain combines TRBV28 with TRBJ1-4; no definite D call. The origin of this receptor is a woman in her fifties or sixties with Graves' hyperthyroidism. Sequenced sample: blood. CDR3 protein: CASRVVATNEKLFF. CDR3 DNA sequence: TGTGCCAGCAGGGTGGTTGCAACTAATGAAAAACTGTTTTTT. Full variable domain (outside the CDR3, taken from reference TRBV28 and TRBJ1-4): DVKVTQSSRYLVKRTGEKVFLECVQDMDHENMFWYRQDPGLGLRLIYFSYDVKMKEKGDIPEGYSVSREKKERFSLILESASTNQTSMYLCASRVVATNEKLFFGSGTQLSVL.